These 25 T cell receptor beta chains came from one sample sequenced in a study of control samples from healthy donors and cancer patients. Profiled with immunoSEQ multiplex PCR; TCRdb holds only in-frame clones, not every one. The sample contains 90,000 to 140,000 clones, about four fifths of which appear only once. The sequenced sample consisted of blood. The receptors stem from a woman between 45 and 60 years old in good health.

The chain carries TRBV3-1 (or the pseudogene TRBV3-2) and TRBJ2-7; 8 nucleotides match TRBD1. CDR3 size: 13 residues. CDR1 is LGHDT and CDR2 is YNNKEL in the germline V gene (reference sequence). The ends lost 4 bases at V and 3 bases at J; junction bases unmatched: 2. The CDR3 DNA follows: TGTGCCAGCAGCCCCGGACAGGGCTACGAGCAGTACTTC. It is translated as CASSPGQGYEQYF.

The chain has TRBV18 and TRBJ1-6; maybe TRBD1 (5 bases). The germline V gene has CDR1 KGHSH and CDR2 LQKENI. Deletions cut 1 base from V and 6 bases from J, with 13 bases between. The CDR3 extends over 16 amino acids. The CDR3 DNA sequence: TGTGCCAGCTCACCACTCCTGGGACGATCTAATTCACCCCTCCACTTT. It is translated as CASSPLLGRSNSPLHF.

The chain couples TRBV4-2 to TRBJ2-7; TRBD1 or TRBD2 may be the D gene (5 bases each). The V end was cut by 3 bases, the J end by 2 bases, with 11 bases between. The CDR3 has 14 residues. Germline V gives CDR1 LGHNA, CDR2 YNFKEQ. This CDR3 is CASSHGDGTYEQYF. In DNA form, the CDR3 reads TGTGCCAGCAGCCATGGGGACGGGACCTACGAGCAGTACTTC.

This clone was seen once. This chain uses TRBV28 with TRBJ2-7; unclear D gene. Germline V lookup: CDR1 MDHEN, CDR2 SYDVKM. V dropped 6 bases and J dropped 1 base, with 4 bases sitting between them. This CDR3 region has 11 residues. In nucleotides, the CDR3 is TGTGCCAGCAGCCGGTCCTACGAGCAGTACTTC. Encoded protein: CASSRSYEQYF.

The chain carries TRBV19 and TRBJ1-3; 7 positions agree with TRBD1. This CDR3 contains 13 residues. Germline V gene sequence: CDR1 LNHDA, CDR2 SQIVND (reference sequence). The trim removed 4 bases at V and 6 bases at J, leaving 3 bases unmatched. CDR3 in DNA: TGTGCCAGTAGTACCGGACAGGCAAACACCATATATTTT. Protein product: CASSTGQANTIYF.

The J gene is TRBJ2-1, the V gene TRBV13; 7 nucleotides match TRBD2. The J segment lost 4 bases and the V segment lost 4 bases, leaving 4 bases of the junction unmatched. Germline V gene lookup returns CDR1 PRHDT and CDR2 FYEKMQ (reference sequence). The CDR3 is made up of 14 amino acids. The chain's CDR3 is CASSYRDYYNEQFF. The CDR3 DNA is TGTGCCAGCAGCTACCGGGACTATTACAATGAGCAGTTCTTC.

V gene TRBV18 combines with J gene TRBJ2-7, with TRBD1 matching 9 bases. Germline CDR1 and CDR2: KGHSH and LQKENI. This CDR3 is 15 amino acids long. The junction had 10 bases not matched to a gene; V was cut back by 1 base and J by 9 bases. In nucleotides, the CDR3 is TGTGCCAGCTCACCACTCCCGGACAGGGGAACCGGGCAGTACTTC. Translation gives CASSPLPDRGTGQYF.

The chain couples TRBV12-3 or TRBV12-4 to TRBJ2-5; D is uncertain. Trimming cost V 3 bases and J 5 bases, with 4 bases left between them. The CDR3 totals 11 residues. The CDR3 coding sequence is TGTGCCAGCAGTTTTCGGGAGACCCAGTACTTC. Protein: CASSFRETQYF.

The chain couples TRBV4-3 to TRBJ2-7, with TRBD2 matching over 7 bases. V trimming: 1 base; J trimming: 5 bases; junction bases outside the gene matches: 5. The germline V gene has CDR1 LGHNA and CDR2 YSLEER. This CDR3 comprises 14 residues. In DNA, the CDR3 is TGCGCCAGCAGCCAAGTGGGGGGGACCCACGAGCAGTACTTC. It specifies CASSQVGGTHEQYF.

The rearrangement uses TRBV7-3 and TRBJ2-3, with D uncertain. CDR1 is SGHTA, CDR2 FQGTGA, per germline. Trimming left V 2 bases short and J 3 bases short, with 9 bases between. The CDR3 loop spans 14 amino acids. CDR3 in amino acids: CASSLDIWTDTQYF. CDR3 nucleotides: TGTGCCAGCAGCTTAGACATTTGGACAGATACGCAGTATTTT.

This chain connects TRBV2 to TRBJ2-1; the match to TRBD2 covers 7 bases. This CDR3 has 14 residues. V was clipped by 11 bases and J by 6 bases; unmatched bases: 13. In germline, CDR1 is SNHLY, CDR2 FYNNEI. The chain's CDR3 is CASRREEGPNEQFF. CDR3 bases: TGTGCCTCGCGACGGGAGGAGGGTCCCAATGAGCAGTTCTTC.

V gene TRBV6-5 combines with J gene TRBJ1-2; D is unresolved. Germline CDR1 and CDR2: MNHEY and SVGAGI. Trimming removed 6 bases from V and 12 bases from J, with 23 bases in between. The CDR3 contains 14 residues. The CDR3 spells CASRLTRLGLGDTF. In nucleotides, the CDR3 is TGTGCCAGCAGGCTAACCCGACTCGGCCTTGGGGACACCTTC.

In DNA form, the CDR3 reads TGTGCCAGCAGTTCCCTGACAGTTTTCGAAAAACTGTTTTTT. Residues: CASSSLTVFEKLFF. This chain links TRBV28 with TRBJ1-4, with D perhaps TRBD1 (5 bases). CDR3 length: 14 residues. Germline CDR1 reads MDHEN; CDR2 reads SYDVKM. Trimming cost V 4 bases and J 8 bases, with 14 bases left between them.

This clone was detected once. This rearrangement joins TRBV11-2 to TRBJ1-2; weak D call: TRBD1 (5 bases). This CDR3 has 11 amino acids. Germline CDR1 SGHAT, CDR2 FQNNGV. V lost 8 bases and J lost 5, with 9 bases in between. CDR3 sequence (DNA): TGTGCCAGCGGGCAGGGTTATGGCTACACCTTC. It is translated as CASGQGYGYTF.

The rearrangement uses TRBV9 and TRBJ1-6; D remains unclear. This CDR3 spans 13 amino acids. In germline, CDR1 is SGDLS, CDR2 YYNGEE. V dropped 0 bases and J dropped 9 bases, with 7 bases sitting between them. This CDR3 is CASSVGAGSPLHF. CDR3 in DNA: TGTGCCAGCAGCGTAGGTGCGGGTTCACCCCTCCACTTT. Together with reference TRBV9 and TRBJ1-6, the CDR3 gives the full variable domain: DSGVTQTPKHLITATGQRVTLRCSPRSGDLSVYWYQQSLDQGLQFLIQYYNGEERAKGNILERFSAQQFPDLHSELNLSSLELGDSALYFCASSVGAGSPLHFGNGTRLTVT.

The chain employs TRBV7-2 and TRBJ2-5, with D perhaps assigned TRBD1 or TRBD2 (6 bases each). The CDR3 spans 16 residues. The germline gives CDR1 SGHTA, CDR2 FQGNSA. V was clipped by 0 bases and J by 3 bases, with 14 bases between them. The CDR3 reads CASSLASGGGEETQYF. In DNA form, the CDR3 reads TGTGCCAGCAGCTTAGCGTCCGGGGGCGGAGAAGAGACCCAGTACTTC.

J is TRBJ2-1 and V is TRBV10-2; TRBD2 agrees at 11 bases. The CDR3 contains 13 residues. From germline, CDR1 is WSHSY and CDR2 SAAADI. Losses at the gene ends were 7 bases for V and 9 bases for J; bases not matched to a gene: 5. In DNA form, the CDR3 reads TGCGCCAGCACCATAGCGGGAGGGGGTGAGCAGTTCTTC. Encoded protein: CASTIAGGGEQFF.

This sequence joins TRBV9 and TRBJ2-3; D gene unclear. The V gene's germline CDR1 is SGDLS and CDR2 YYNGEE. The V end was cut by 3 bases, the J end by 3 bases, with 17 bases between. This CDR3 is built from 16 residues. The CDR3 coding sequence is TGTGCCAGCAGCGCTCCCCCAGGTAGCCCTACAGATACGCAGTATTTT. Protein product: CASSAPPGSPTDTQYF.

The V call is TRBV6-5, the J call TRBJ1-4; D remains unclear. The germline gives CDR1 MNHEY, CDR2 SVGAGI. Deletions cut 6 bases from V and 8 bases from J, with 4 bases between. This CDR3 comprises 10 residues. The CDR3 DNA sequence: TGTGCCAGCAGGGGGGAAAAACTGTTTTTT. It codes for CASRGEKLFF.

This rearrangement joins TRBV9 to TRBJ1-1; no clear D gene. V was clipped by 4 bases and J by 1 base, with 14 bases between them. The length of the CDR3 is 15 residues. Germline CDR1 reads SGDLS; CDR2 reads YYNGEE. CDR3 in DNA: TGTGCCAGCAGCACCTTGGACGTAAGGAACACTGAAGCTTTCTTT. Translated, it gives CASSTLDVRNTEAFF.

This clone was counted between two and nine times. V gene TRBV7-9 combines with J gene TRBJ1-3; D gene uncertain. Germline-derived CDR1 and CDR2 are SEHNR and FQNEAQ (reference sequence). V was trimmed by 4 bases and J by 0 bases, leaving 10 bases between them. This CDR3 region has 15 residues. The DNA of the CDR3 is TGTGCCAGCAGCTCAACTGGTATCTCTGGAAACACCATATATTTT. Protein: CASSSTGISGNTIYF.

V is TRBV24-1 and J is TRBJ2-2; 10 bases match TRBD1. The ends lost 7 bases at V and 5 bases at J; junction bases unmatched: 3. The CDR3 is made up of 14 amino acids. Germline V CDR1 and CDR2: KGHDR, SFDVKD. The CDR3 loop reads CATSRTGGTGELFF. The CDR3 DNA reads TGTGCCACCAGCAGGACAGGGGGGACCGGGGAGCTGTTTTTT.

The chain couples TRBV21-1 to TRBJ2-7; the D call in the table, TRBD2, was not verified against the DNA. TRBV21-1 is an annotated pseudogene. The CDR3 has 17 amino acids. CDR3 bases: TGTGCCAGCAGCAAAGATTGCCCCAGCGGGAAGGGTGACGAGCAGTACTTC. Translating gives CASSKDCPSGKGDEQYF.

This clone came up once. The J gene is TRBJ2-1, the V gene TRBV9; D might be TRBD1 (5 bases). The CDR3 covers 14 residues. The ends were cut back, 3 bases at V and 9 bases at J, with 16 bases in the middle. Germline values: CDR1 SGDLS, CDR2 YYNGEE. The CDR3 loop reads CASSAPGNNVEQFF. The CDR3 DNA reads as TGTGCCAGCAGCGCTCCAGGGAATAACGTTGAGCAGTTCTTC. Supplemented by reference TRBV9 and TRBJ2-1, the full variable domain reads DSGVTQTPKHLITATGQRVTLRCSPRSGDLSVYWYQQSLDQGLQFLIQYYNGEERAKGNILERFSAQQFPDLHSELNLSSLELGDSALYFCASSAPGNNVEQFFGPGTRLTVL.

This clone was picked up one time. This rearrangement joins TRBV25-1 to TRBJ2-3; 7 nucleotides agree with TRBD2. CDR1 is MGHDK and CDR2 is SYGVNS in the germline V gene. The CDR3 runs 15 residues. V shed 4 bases, J shed 0 bases, and the junction held 4 bases outside the gene matches. DNA for the CDR3: TGTGCCAGCAGTGGGAGCGGGACTAGCACAGATACGCAGTATTTT. This translates into CASSGSGTSTDTQYF.